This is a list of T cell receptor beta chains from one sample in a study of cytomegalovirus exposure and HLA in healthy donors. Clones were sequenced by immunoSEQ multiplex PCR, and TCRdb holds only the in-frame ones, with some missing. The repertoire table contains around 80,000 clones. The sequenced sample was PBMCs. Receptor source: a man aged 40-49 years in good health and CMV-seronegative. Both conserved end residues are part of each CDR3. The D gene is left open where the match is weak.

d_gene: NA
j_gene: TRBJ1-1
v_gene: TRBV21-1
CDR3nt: TGTGCCAGCTCCTCCCCAGCGGTATCGGACACTGAAGCTTTCTTT
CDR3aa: CASSSPAVSDTEAFF

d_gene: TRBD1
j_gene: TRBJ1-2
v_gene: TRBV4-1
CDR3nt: TGCGCCAGCAGCTCCGGGACAGGAGTAACCCTCTATGGCTACACCTTC
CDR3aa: CASSSGTGVTLYGYTF

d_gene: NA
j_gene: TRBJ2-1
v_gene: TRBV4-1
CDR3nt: TGCGCCAGCAGCCAAGATAATGGCGAGCAGTTCTTC
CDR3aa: CASSQDNGEQFF

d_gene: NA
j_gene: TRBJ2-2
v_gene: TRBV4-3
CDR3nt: TGCGCCAGCAGCCAAGATGGGACAATCACCGGGGAGCTGTTTTTT
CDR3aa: CASSQDGTITGELFF

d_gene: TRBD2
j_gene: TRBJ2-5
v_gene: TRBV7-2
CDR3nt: TGTGCCAGCAGCCCCGTGGTCGGGGGGCAAGAGACCCAGTACTTC
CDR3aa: CASSPVVGGQETQYF

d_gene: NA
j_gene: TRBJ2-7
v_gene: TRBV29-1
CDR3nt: TGCAGCGTTGGGGGACTCCTAACCTACGAGCAGTACTTC
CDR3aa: CSVGGLLTYEQYF

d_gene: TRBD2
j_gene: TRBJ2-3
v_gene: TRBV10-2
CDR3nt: TGCGCCAGTCGAAGGAGGGAGGGCAGCACAGATACGCAGTATTTT
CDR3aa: CASRRREGSTDTQYF

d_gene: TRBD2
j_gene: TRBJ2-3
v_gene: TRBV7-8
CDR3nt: TGTGCCAGCAGCTTAATAGCGGGGCGGGGCACAGATACGCAGTATTTT
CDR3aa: CASSLIAGRGTDTQYF

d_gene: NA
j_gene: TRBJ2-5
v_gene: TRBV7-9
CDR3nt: TGTGCCAGCAGCCGGACAGTTCCAAGCCAAGAGACCCAGTACTTC
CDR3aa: CASSRTVPSQETQYF

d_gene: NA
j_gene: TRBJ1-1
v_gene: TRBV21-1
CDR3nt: TGTGCCAGCAGGCACAGGAACACTGAAGCTTTCTTT
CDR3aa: CASRHRNTEAFF

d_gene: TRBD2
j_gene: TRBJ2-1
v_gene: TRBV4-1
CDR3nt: TGCGCCAGCAGCCAAGCTAGCGGGGGTGGGTCCTACAATGAGCAGTTCTTC
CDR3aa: CASSQASGGGSYNEQFF

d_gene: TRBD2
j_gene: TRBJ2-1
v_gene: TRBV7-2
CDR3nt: TGTGCCAGCAGCAGTGGACTAGCGGGGGGCCCACACCAGTTCTTC
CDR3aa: CASSSGLAGGPHQFF

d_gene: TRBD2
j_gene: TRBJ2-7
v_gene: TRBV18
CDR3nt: TGTGCCAGCTCACCCCGGGGGGTCGAGCAGTACTTC
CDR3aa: CASSPRGVEQYF

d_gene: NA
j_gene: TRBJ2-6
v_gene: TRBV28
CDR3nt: TGTGCCAGCAGTACGTCCCGACAGAACTCTGGGGCCAACGTCCTGACTTTC
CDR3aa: CASSTSRQNSGANVLTF

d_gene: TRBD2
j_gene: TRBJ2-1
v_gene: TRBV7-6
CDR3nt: TGTGCCAGCAGCTTAGCGCGGCTAGCGGGAGGTCGAGAGCAGTTCTTC
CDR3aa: CASSLARLAGGREQFF

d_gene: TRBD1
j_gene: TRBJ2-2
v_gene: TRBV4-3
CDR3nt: TGCGCCAGCAGCCAAACCGGACAGGGCGGCACCGGGGAGCTGTTTTTT
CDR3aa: CASSQTGQGGTGELFF

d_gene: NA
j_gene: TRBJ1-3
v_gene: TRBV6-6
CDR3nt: TGTGCCAGCAGCTCGACAGGCGCAAGCTCTGGAAACACCATATATTTT
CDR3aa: CASSSTGASSGNTIYF

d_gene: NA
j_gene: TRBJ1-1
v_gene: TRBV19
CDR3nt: TGTGCCAGTAGTATCGGACAGAGAGCTGAAGCTTTCTTT
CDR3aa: CASSIGQRAEAFF

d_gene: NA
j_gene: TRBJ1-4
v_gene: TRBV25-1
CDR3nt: TGTGCCAGCAGATCGGTTGAAAAACTGTTTTTT
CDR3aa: CASRSVEKLFF

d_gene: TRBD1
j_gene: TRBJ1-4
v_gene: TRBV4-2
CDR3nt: TGTGCCAGCAGCCAAGGACAGGGGGCTAATGAAAAACTGTTTTTT
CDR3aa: CASSQGQGANEKLFF

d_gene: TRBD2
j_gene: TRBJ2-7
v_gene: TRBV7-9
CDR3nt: TGTGCCAGCAGCTCGGACCCGGGACTAGCGGGGGGCTCCTACGAGCAGTACTTC
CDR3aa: CASSSDPGLAGGSYEQYF

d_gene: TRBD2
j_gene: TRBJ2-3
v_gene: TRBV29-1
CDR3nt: TGCAGCGCCCGAGGACTAGCGGGCGATACGCAGTATTTT
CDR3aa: CSARGLAGDTQYF

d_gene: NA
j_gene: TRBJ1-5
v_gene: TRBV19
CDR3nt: TGTGCCAGTTCCCCCTACGACAGTGTATACCCCCAGCATTTT
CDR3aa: CASSPYDSVYPQHF

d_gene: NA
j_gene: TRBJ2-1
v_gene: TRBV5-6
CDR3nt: TGTGCCAGCAGCTACTGGGGGCTTTCTCGCTTCACCTACAATGAGCAGTTCTTC
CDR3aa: CASSYWGLSRFTYNEQFF

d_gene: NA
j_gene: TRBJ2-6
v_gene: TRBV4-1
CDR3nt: TGCGCCAGCAGCCAAGGCCACTTTGCTAACGGACAAATACTTGCTGGGGCCAACGTCCTGACTTTC
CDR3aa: CASSQGHFANGQILAGANVLTF

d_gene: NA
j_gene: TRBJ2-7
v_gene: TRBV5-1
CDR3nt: TGCGCCAGCAGCTCAGGACGGGGGAGCGAGCAGTACTTC
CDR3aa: CASSSGRGSEQYF

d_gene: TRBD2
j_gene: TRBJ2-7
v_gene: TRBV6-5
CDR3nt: TGTGCCAGCACCAACAGCGGGAGTGGGTACGAGCAGTACTTC
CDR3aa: CASTNSGSGYEQYF

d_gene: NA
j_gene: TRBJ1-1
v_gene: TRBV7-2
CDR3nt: TGTGCCAGCAGCTTAGACAAGGGAGGGGCTTTCTTT
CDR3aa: CASSLDKGGAFF

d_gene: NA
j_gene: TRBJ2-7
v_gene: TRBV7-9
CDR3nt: TGTGCCAGCAGCCGCCAGTATTCCCACGAGCAGTACTTC
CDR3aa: CASSRQYSHEQYF

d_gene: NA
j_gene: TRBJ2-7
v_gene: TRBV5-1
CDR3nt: TGCGCCAGCAGCATCCGGGAATCCTACGAGCAGTACTTC
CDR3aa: CASSIRESYEQYF

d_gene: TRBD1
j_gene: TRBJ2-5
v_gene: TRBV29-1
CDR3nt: TGCAGCATACAGGGGGCCGAGACCCAGTACTTC
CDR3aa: CSIQGAETQYF

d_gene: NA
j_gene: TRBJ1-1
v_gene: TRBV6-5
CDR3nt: TGTGCCAGCAGGACAGGCCTGAACACTGAAGCTTTCTTT
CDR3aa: CASRTGLNTEAFF

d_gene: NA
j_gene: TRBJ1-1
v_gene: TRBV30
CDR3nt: TGTGCCTGGTCTGAGGACTCTCGGACTGAAGCTTTCTTT
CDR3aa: CAWSEDSRTEAFF

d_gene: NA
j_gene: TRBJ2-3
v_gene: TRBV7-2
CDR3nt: TGTGCCAGCAGCTTAGGGGGGCAGGTCACAGATACGCAGTATTTT
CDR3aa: CASSLGGQVTDTQYF

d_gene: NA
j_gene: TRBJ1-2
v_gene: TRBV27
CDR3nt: TGTGCCAGCAGTTCGACAGAAGGCTATGGCTACACCTTC
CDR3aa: CASSSTEGYGYTF

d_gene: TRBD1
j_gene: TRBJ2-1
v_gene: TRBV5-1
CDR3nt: TGCGCCAGCAGCTTGAGCGGACAGGGGCCCAATGAGCAGTTCTTC
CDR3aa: CASSLSGQGPNEQFF

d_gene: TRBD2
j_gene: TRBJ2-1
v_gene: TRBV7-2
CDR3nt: TGTGCCAGCAGCCCGTCGGGGACTAGCGTCTACAATGAGCAGTTCTTC
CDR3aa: CASSPSGTSVYNEQFF

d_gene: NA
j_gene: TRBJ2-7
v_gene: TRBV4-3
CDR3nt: TGCGCCAGCAGCCAAGGTGGCTCGGGTAGATACGAGCAGTACTTC
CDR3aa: CASSQGGSGRYEQYF

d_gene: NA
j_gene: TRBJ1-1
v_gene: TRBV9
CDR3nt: TGTGCCAGCAGCCTCCGGCCCGGCGGGAACACTGAAGCTTTCTTT
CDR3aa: CASSLRPGGNTEAFF

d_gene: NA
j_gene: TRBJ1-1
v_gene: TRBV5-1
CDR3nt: TGCGCCAGCAGCTTGGCTGGGGGCCCTGAAGCTTTCTTT
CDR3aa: CASSLAGGPEAFF

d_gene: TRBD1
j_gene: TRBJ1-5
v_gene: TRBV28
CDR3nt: TGTGCCAGCAGCGAACGACAGGGGTTTCAGCCCCAGCATTTT
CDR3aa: CASSERQGFQPQHF